These 24 T cell receptor beta chains came from one sample sequenced in a study of PD-1 blockade in classical Hodgkin lymphoma. Generated by immunoSEQ multiplex PCR, the TCRdb table keeps only in-frame clones and is missing some. The sample has about 94,000 clones, approximately 94% seen once. Time point of the sample: cycle 4 day 1 (C4D1), after more than 5 weeks of nivolumab. Autologous stem cell transplantation was followed by relapse in every patient, and brentuximab vedotin exposure varied. Sequencing used peripheral blood mononuclear cells (PBMCs), obtained before the fourth cycle of nivolumab. Receptors originate from a human donor with classical Hodgkin lymphoma.

This clone appeared a single time. The J gene is TRBJ2-7, the V gene TRBV6-5; no clear D. Trimming took off 4 bases at V and 7 bases at J, with 11 bases between the two ends. The CDR3 has 12 residues. Germline CDR1 MNHEY, CDR2 SVGAGI. The chain's CDR3 is CASSSRWGEQYF. CDR3 coding DNA: TGTGCCAGCAGTTCCCGCTGGGGAGAGCAGTACTTC.

The chain links TRBV19 to TRBJ1-4, with TRBD1 matching 7 bases. V was clipped by 3 bases and J by 7 bases; unmatched bases: 5. CDR1 is LNHDA, CDR2 SQIVND, per germline (reference sequence). The CDR3 extends over 14 amino acids. This chain's CDR3 is CASSMQGGSEKLFF. Written as DNA, the CDR3 is TGTGCCAGTAGTATGCAGGGGGGAAGTGAAAAACTGTTTTTT.

The V gene is TRBV7-9, the J gene TRBJ2-7, with a weak D call TRBD1 (6 bases). Trimming left V 5 bases short and J 2 bases short, with 7 bases between. The CDR3 has 12 amino acids. Germline CDR1 and CDR2: SEHNR and FQNEAQ (reference sequence). CDR3 nucleotide sequence: TGTGCCAGCAGCGGGGACACCTACGAGCAGTACTTC. This codes for CASSGDTYEQYF.

The chain joins TRBV7-2 to TRBJ1-2; 8 bases fit TRBD1. J lost 4 bases, V lost 1 base, and 11 bases had no gene match. Germline V gene sequence: CDR1 SGHTA, CDR2 FQGNSA. The CDR3 length is 17 residues. CDR3 loop: CASSLGGTGLLFYGYTF. The CDR3 nucleotides read TGTGCCAGCAGCTTAGGAGGGACAGGCCTTCTTTTCTATGGCTACACCTTC. Together with reference TRBV7-2 and TRBJ1-2, the CDR3 gives the full variable domain: GAGVSQSPSNKVTEKGKDVELRCDPISGHTALYWYRQSLGQGLEFLIYFQGNSAPDKSGLPSDRFSAERTGGSVSTLTIQRTQQEDSAVYLCASSLGGTGLLFYGYTFGSGTRLTVV.

The rearrangement uses TRBV7-2 and TRBJ1-2; a possible D gene is TRBD1 (6 bases). Germline V gene sequence: CDR1 SGHTA, CDR2 FQGNSA. There are 13 residues in the CDR3. Trimming pared 4 bases from V and 6 bases from J, leaving 12 bases between. In nucleotides, the CDR3 is TGTGCCAGCAGCTCCCCGGGGGGCAATGGCTACACCTTC. Translation gives CASSSPGGNGYTF.

This rearrangement joins TRBV27 to TRBJ1-1; D is uncertain. Per germline, CDR1 MNHEY and CDR2 SMNVEV (reference sequence). V was cut by 0 bases and J by 1 base, with 9 bases left in between. The length of the CDR3 is 15 residues. DNA for the CDR3: TGTGCCAGCAGTTTATCGAGACAAGGGAACACTGAAGCTTTCTTT. Amino acid sequence: CASSLSRQGNTEAFF.

This clone was found once. The J gene is TRBJ1-5, the V gene TRBV6-5; possible D gene TRBD1, 6 bases. CDR3 length: 13 amino acids. V shed 8 bases and J shed 2 bases, with 10 bases lying between them. In germline, CDR1 is MNHEY, CDR2 SVGAGI. DNA of the CDR3: TGTGCCAGCGCGGACAGCGGCAATCAGCCCCAGCATTTT. Its translation is CASADSGNQPQHF.

The CDR3 protein is CASSLIPGTFTYEQYF. The CDR3 region has the DNA TGTGCCAGCAGCTTAATTCCAGGGACGTTTACCTACGAGCAGTACTTC. The chain recombines TRBV11-2 with TRBJ2-7, with D perhaps being TRBD1 or TRBD2 (5 bases each). The germline V and J ends were trimmed by 2 bases and 2 bases, with 16 bases remaining between them. CDR3 length: 16 residues. CDR1 and CDR2 (germline): SGHAT, FQNNGV.

The chain joins TRBV7-6 to TRBJ2-7; 8 bases match TRBD1. Trimming cost V 5 bases and J 2 bases; bases outside gene matches: 14. Germline CDR1 SGHVS, CDR2 FNYEAQ. The CDR3 extends over 17 amino acids. CDR3 sequence (DNA): TGTGCCAGCAGCCCCCAGGGGACAGGTACTACCCCCTACGAGCAGTACTTC. Translated: CASSPQGTGTTPYEQYF. The full variable domain, in which reference TRBV7-6 and TRBJ2-7 provide the parts outside the CDR3, is GAGVSQSPRYKVTKRGQDVALRCDPISGHVSLYWYRQALGQGPEFLTYFNYEAQQDKSGLPNDRFSAERPEGSISTLTIQRTEQRDSAMYRCASSPQGTGTTPYEQYFGPGTRLTVT.

The rearrangement joins TRBV5-8 to TRBJ2-7; D is ambiguous. The CDR3 spans 12 residues. Germline lookup yields CDR1 SGHTS and CDR2 YDEGEE. Trimming left V 0 bases short and J 4 bases short, with 5 bases between. DNA of the CDR3: TGTGCCAGCAGCTTGGCGTCTTACGAGCAGTACTTC. It codes for CASSLASYEQYF.

The V gene is TRBV20-1, the J gene TRBJ2-5; unclear D gene. This CDR3 is 11 amino acids long. Trimming left V 3 bases short and J 5 bases short, with 7 bases between. Germline-derived CDR1 and CDR2 are DFQATT and SNEGSKA (reference sequence). The chain's CDR3 is CSASKQETQYF. CDR3 DNA sequence: TGCAGTGCTAGTAAGCAGGAGACCCAGTACTTC.

The J gene is TRBJ2-1, the V gene TRBV7-2; D may be TRBD1 or TRBD2 (5 bases each). With 6 bases removed from V and 3 bases from J, the gap between germline ends came to 12 bases. From germline, CDR1 is SGHTA and CDR2 FQGNSA. The CDR3 is 14 amino acids. The CDR3 DNA sequence: TGTGCCAGCAGTCACGAGGGGAGCTACAATGAGCAGTTCTTC. Its translation: CASSHEGSYNEQFF.

V and J are TRBV7-9 and TRBJ1-5; D unresolved. Germline CDR1 and CDR2: SEHNR and FQNEAQ (reference sequence). The CDR3 is 15 amino acids. V shed 1 base and J shed 0 bases, with 7 bases lying between them. This chain's CDR3 is CASSLGGNSNQPQHF. The CDR3 region has the DNA TGTGCCAGCAGCTTAGGGGGAAATAGCAATCAGCCCCAGCATTTT.

DNA for the CDR3: TGCGCCAGCAGCGGGGGGACCCCTAACTATGGCTACACCTTC. It translates to CASSGGTPNYGYTF. The chain uses TRBV5-1 and TRBJ1-2, with a tentative D call TRBD1 (5 bases). The CDR3 is made up of 14 amino acids. Germline V gene sequence: CDR1 SGHRS, CDR2 YFSETQ. The V end was cut by 4 bases, the J end by 0 bases, with 10 bases between. Complete variable domain (other parts from reference TRBV5-1 and TRBJ1-2): KAGVTQTPRYLIKTRGQQVTLSCSPISGHRSVSWYQQTPGQGLQFLFEYFSETQRNKGNFPGRFSGRQFSNSRSEMNVSTLELGDSALYLCASSGGTPNYGYTFGSGTRLTVV.

The chain couples TRBV28 to TRBJ2-2, with D perhaps matching TRBD1 (6 bases). V was cut by 6 bases and J by 3 bases, with 8 bases left in between. CDR3 size: 13 residues. Germline V gives CDR1 MDHEN, CDR2 SYDVKM. CDR3 residues: CASSRGDTGELFF. As DNA, the CDR3 is TGTGCCAGCAGCAGGGGTGACACCGGGGAGCTGTTTTTT.

The chain uses TRBV7-2 and TRBJ1-3; D gene unclear. The CDR3 sequence is 16 residues long. V was cut by 1 base and J by 0 bases, with 10 bases left in between. Germline V gives CDR1 SGHTA, CDR2 FQGNSA. The DNA for the CDR3 is TGTGCCAGCAGCTTAGATCCCCGGCGCTCTGGAAACACCATATATTTT. Translation: CASSLDPRRSGNTIYF.

The J gene is TRBJ1-1, the V gene TRBV7-3; TRBD1 is a possible D gene (6 bases). Germline-derived CDR1 and CDR2 are SGHTA and FQGTGA. This CDR3 comprises 14 residues. V was shortened by 4 bases and J by 7 bases, with 16 bases between the two germline ends. The CDR3 bases are TGTGCCAGCAGCTCAGGGAGAACAGGGTATGAAGCTTTCTTT. It yields the protein CASSSGRTGYEAFF. The variable domain in full, completed from reference TRBV7-3 and TRBJ1-1, reads GAGVSQTPSNKVTEKGKYVELRCDPISGHTALYWYRQSLGQGPEFLIYFQGTGAADDSGLPNDRFFAVRPEGSVSTLKIQRTERGDSAVYLCASSSGRTGYEAFFGQGTRLTVV.

The V gene is TRBV27, the J gene TRBJ1-3; perhaps TRBD1 as D (5 bases). The germline V gene has CDR1 MNHEY and CDR2 SMNVEV (reference sequence). The CDR3 consists of 15 residues. Trimming cost V 1 base and J 2 bases, with 9 bases left between them. The CDR3 here is CASSLFGRAGNTIYF. Here the CDR3 DNA reads TGTGCCAGCAGTTTATTCGGCAGGGCTGGAAACACCATATATTTT.

The chain recombines TRBV28 with TRBJ2-7; 10 positions agree with TRBD1. CDR3 length: 15 residues. Trimming removed 6 bases from V and 2 bases from J; junction bases left unmatched: 7. Per germline, CDR1 MDHEN and CDR2 SYDVKM. For the CDR3, the DNA is TGTGCCAGCAGGCGAGACAGGGGGCCTCCCTACGAGCAGTACTTC. Translated: CASRRDRGPPYEQYF.

This clone came up once. The genes are TRBV5-4 and TRBJ2-7, with D maybe TRBD1 (5 bases). V was cut by 2 bases and J by 3 bases, with 9 bases left in between. This CDR3 is built from 13 residues. Germline V gene data show CDR1 as SGHNT and CDR2 as YYREEE (reference sequence). The CDR3 DNA reads as TGTGCCAGCAGCTTTGGTGACAGCTACGAGCAGTACTTC. This sequence encodes CASSFGDSYEQYF.

This sequence joins TRBV28 and TRBJ2-1, with unresolved D. CDR1 MDHEN and CDR2 SYDVKM come from the germline V gene. This CDR3 has 12 amino acids. V lost 7 bases to trimming and J lost 1 base, with 5 bases between them. The DNA of the CDR3 is TGTGCCAGCACCCCATCCTACAATGAGCAGTTCTTC. It codes for CASTPSYNEQFF.

V and J are TRBV30 and TRBJ2-1; 10 bases fit TRBD2. V lost 3 bases, J lost 4 bases, and 9 bases stayed unmatched. CDR3 length: 16 amino acids. Looked up from germline, CDR1 is GTSNPN and CDR2 is SVGIG (reference sequence). CDR3 sequence reads: CAWSGPTSGIYNEQFF. CDR3 in DNA: TGTGCCTGGAGCGGGCCTACTAGCGGGATATACAATGAGCAGTTCTTC.

This sequence joins TRBV7-9 and TRBJ2-1; 10 nucleotides match TRBD2. J lost 2 bases, V lost 1 base, and 2 bases had no gene match. There are 16 residues in the CDR3. Germline CDR1 is SEHNR and CDR2 is FQNEAQ (reference sequence). The CDR3 sequence: CASSLGGLAAYNEQFF. In DNA form, the CDR3 reads TGTGCCAGCAGCTTAGGAGGACTAGCGGCCTACAATGAGCAGTTCTTC.

The chain uses TRBV28 and TRBJ2-7; 8 bases agree with TRBD2. The CDR3 is 16 amino acids. CDR1 MDHEN and CDR2 SYDVKM come from the germline V gene. Germline trimming cut 7 bases from V and 5 bases from J; bases unmatched to any gene: 16. The CDR3 spells CASNPLERESAHEQYF. As DNA, the CDR3 is TGTGCCAGCAATCCTCTGGAGCGGGAGTCGGCCCACGAGCAGTACTTC.